One and the same sample provided the 2 T cell receptor beta chains below, sequenced in a study of blood T cells in healthy people across ages. Sample-barcoded 5' priming and a J-beta primer mix drove a second PCR of roughly 6 to 12 cycles. TCRdb re-analysed the 5' RACE reads in MiXCR, keeping a single row per CDR3 protein. The sample holds some 1.5 million distinct CDR3 sequences, roughly 43% seen once. The sequenced sample was blood. The receptor source for this set is a woman between 18 and 29 years old in good health.

The chain uses TRBV9 and TRBJ1-2, with TRBD1 as a possible D gene (5 bases). Trimming took 1 base from V and 5 from J, leaving 15 bases between them. The CDR3 runs 15 residues. CDR1 and CDR2 from the germline V gene are SGDLS and YYNGEE. In nucleotides, the CDR3 is TGTGCCAGCAGCGTACAAAGGGGCGCGGAGTATGGCTACACCTTC. Protein sequence: CASSVQRGAEYGYTF.

Details on this clonotype: Germline is not matched at one junction end, which may reflect a read error. The chain couples TRBV25-1 to TRBJ1-1; no definite D call. CDR3 length: 13 amino acids. The germline gives CDR1 MGHDK, CDR2 SYGVNS. CDR3 coding DNA: TGTGCCAGCGGACGGCTATTGAACACTGAAGTTTTCTTT. This translates into CASGRLLNTEVFF. The whole variable domain, remainder taken from reference TRBV25-1 and TRBJ1-1, is EADIYQTPRYLVIGTGKKITLECSQTMGHDKMYWYQQDPGMELHLIHYSYGVNSTEKGDLSSESTVSRIRTEHFPLTLESARPSHTSQYLCASGRLLNTEVFFGQGTRLTVV.